The present T cell receptor (beta chain) was sequenced within a study of OX40 agonist ivuxolimab in advanced cancers. TCRdb's table, derived via immunoSEQ multiplex PCR, lists solely in-frame clones and lacks some. The repertoire holds about 66,000 clones, with around 84% as singletons. The CDR3 runs 14 residues. Germline CDR1 and CDR2: MDHEN and SYDVKM. The J segment lost 0 bases and the V segment lost 6 bases, leaving 5 bases of the junction unmatched. V usage is TRBV28 and J usage is TRBJ2-7; TRBD1 aligns across 7 bases. Sequencing used CD4+ or CD8+ T cells sorted from blood, obtained in a trial of the OX40 agonist ivuxolimab. The clonotype was recovered from an adult with an advanced solid tumor such as melanoma, head and neck, liver or kidney cancer. The CDR3 sequence: CASRGQRLSYEQYF. The CDR3 region has the DNA TGTGCCAGCAGGGGACAGCGCCTCTCCTACGAGCAGTACTTC.